The rows below give T cell receptor beta chains drawn from one sample of a study of breast tumors, draining lymph nodes, adjacent tissues. TCRdb fed the multiplex PCR reads into MiXCR, producing one record per CDR3 protein. The sample has 150,000 to 200,000 distinct CDR3 sequences, roughly a third seen once; the top ten hold around 4.5%. The sample comprised axillary lymph node tissue. Receptor source: a female donor with breast cancer. Some clones in this sample may be carry-over from other donors' samples. Each CDR3 is given with its conserved first and last residue. The D gene is left open where the match is weak. A clone size is listed for some rows: how often the clone was seen (once, few, many), or a class if it is expanded.

d_call,clone_size,j_call,v_call,cdr3_nt,cdr3_aa
TRBD2,many,TRBJ2-1,TRBV6-6,TGTGCCAGCAGTCTTACCTGGGAGGGAAAAAGAGCTGAGCAGTTCTTC,CASSLTWEGKRAEQFF
-,few,TRBJ2-1,TRBV12-3/TRBV12-4,TGTGCCAGCAGTTTTGAAAAATCACGGGCGTTCTTC,CASSFEKSRAFF
-,-,TRBJ1-1,TRBV30,TGTGCCTGGAGTGTACGAGGAGGGAGGGTGAACACTGAAGCTTTCTTT,CAWSVRGGRVNTEAFF
-,-,TRBJ2-7,TRBV7-8,TGTGCCAGCAGCTTAGCTAGGCCTTCCTACGAGCAGTACTTC,CASSLARPSYEQYF
-,many,TRBJ2-3,TRBV10-3,TGTGCCATCAGTGATCTCCCAGGGAGCACAGATACGCAGTATTTT,CAISDLPGSTDTQYF
-,-,TRBJ1-6,TRBV9,TGTGCCAGCAGCGTAGAAGGGGGACCAAATTCACCCCTCCACTTT,CASSVEGGPNSPLHF
-,many,TRBJ2-7,TRBV30,TGTGCCTGGAGTTTTGCCTACGAGCAGTACTTC,CAWSFAYEQYF
-,many,TRBJ1-5,TRBV5-1,TGCGCCAGCAGCTTGTACGGGGCCGGTCAGCCCCAGCATTTT,CASSLYGAGQPQHF
-,few,TRBJ2-1,TRBV6-1,TGTGCCAGCAGCGGGACCGCGTACAATGAGCAGTTCTTC,CASSGTAYNEQFF
TRBD1,many,TRBJ2-2,TRBV19,TGTGCCAGTTCCGACAGGGGGCTTTCCGGGGAGCTGTTTTTT,CASSDRGLSGELFF
TRBD2,-,TRBJ2-5,TRBV20-1,TGCAGTGCTAGTTCCCCGTCAACGTCGGGACTAGCGGGAGGGGAGACCCAGTACTTC,CSASSPSTSGLAGGETQYF
-,once,TRBJ2-5,TRBV6-5,TGTGCCAGCAGTCACTCCCAGATCGGGGAAGGAATAGAGACCCAGTACTTC,CASSHSQIGEGIETQYF
-,few,TRBJ2-5,TRBV28,TGTGCCAGCAGGCGGCTAGTGGTTCCTACGGAGACCCAGTACTTC,CASRRLVVPTETQYF
TRBD1,few,TRBJ2-5,TRBV12-3/TRBV12-4,TGTGCTTCGACCGGGACAGGGGCCCAGTACTTC,CASTGTGAQYF
TRBD2,many,TRBJ2-3,TRBV6-5,TGTGCCAGCAGTTCCCCGGGACTAGCGGGGACAAATACGCAGTATTTT,CASSSPGLAGTNTQYF
-,once,TRBJ1-4,TRBV7-2,TGTGCCAGCAGCCCCACCGGGACTAGCTCCTACGAGAAACTGTTTTTT,CASSPTGTSSYEKLFF
-,many,TRBJ2-3,TRBV11-2,TGTGCCAGCAGCGAACAAGGGGCAGATACGCAGTATTTT,CASSEQGADTQYF
TRBD1,many,TRBJ2-1,TRBV7-9,TGTGCCAGCAGCTTGATCAGGGGGATTTCCTACAATGAGCAGTTCTTC,CASSLIRGISYNEQFF
-,few,TRBJ2-3,TRBV27,TGTGCCAGCAGTCATAACTTGGACAGCCTACATACGCAGTATTTT,CASSHNLDSLHTQYF
TRBD1,few,TRBJ2-5,TRBV6-6,TGTGCCAGCAGTGGACAGGCGCCAAAAGCCCAGTACTTC,CASSGQAPKAQYF
-,many,TRBJ2-5,TRBV9,TGTGCCAGCAGCCCACAGGCAGTCCAAGAGACCCAGTACTTC,CASSPQAVQETQYF
TRBD2,few,TRBJ2-7,TRBV6-1,TGTGCCAGCAGTGAGCCCGGGACTAGCGGCTACGAGCAGTACTTC,CASSEPGTSGYEQYF
TRBD1,many,TRBJ2-5,TRBV10-1,TGCGCCAGCAGTGGGGGGACAGGGTCCCAAGAGACCCAGTACTTC,CASSGGTGSQETQYF
-,many,TRBJ1-5,TRBV24-1,TGTGCCACCAGTGGTAGTTTTGGGGGCAATCAGCCCCAGCATTTT,CATSGSFGGNQPQHF
TRBD1,once,TRBJ1-5,TRBV15,TGTGCCACCAGCAGGAACAGGGGTCAGCCCCAGCATTTT,CATSRNRGQPQHF
-,many,TRBJ2-7,TRBV11-2,TGTGCCAGCAGATTACACGTCGAGCAGTACTTC,CASRLHVEQYF
-,-,TRBJ1-3,TRBV10-3,TGTGCCACCAGTGTCGGAAACACCATATATTTT,CATSVGNTIYF